Each of the 32 T cell receptor beta chains below was sequenced from the same sample in a study of blood T cell repertoires in COVID-19 (dated by TCRdb to the early 2020s). The method was the immunoSEQ multiplex PCR assay. TCRdb provides this immuneACCESS table in a form limited to in-frame rearrangements. Some clones are lacking; in checked studies, under half of them reflect an unresolved V gene, and why the rest are absent is not known. Counted in this sample were some 300,000 clones; about 88% of them appeared once. The ten most abundant clones make up under 2.5% of the sample. The sequenced sample was PBMCs or T cells enriched from blood (not recorded which). The origin of the receptors is a woman aged 55-75 years in a cohort exposed to, infected with or recovered from COVID-19 (not recorded which).

The rearrangement uses TRBV28 and TRBJ1-3; D is undetermined. The CDR3 totals 15 residues. Germline CDR1 is MDHEN and CDR2 is SYDVKM. Trimming took off 0 bases at V and 0 bases at J, with 6 bases between the two ends. This chain's CDR3 is CASSLWNGSGNTIYF. DNA for the CDR3: TGTGCCAGCAGTTTATGGAACGGCTCTGGAAACACCATATATTTT.

This CDR3 reads CASLSGLEQFF. CDR3 sequence (DNA): TGTGCCAGTTTATCAGGGCTTGAGCAGTTCTTC. The chain couples TRBV28 to TRBJ2-1; a possible D gene is TRBD1 (5 bases). Trimming left V 9 bases short and J 9 bases short, with 12 bases between. The CDR3 runs 11 residues. In germline, CDR1 is MDHEN, CDR2 SYDVKM.

The chain is built from TRBV7-8 and TRBJ1-2, with D tentatively TRBD1 (5 bases). The ends were cut back, 5 bases at V and 6 bases at J, with 13 bases in the middle. The CDR3 loop spans 13 amino acids. Germline assignment: CDR1 SGHVS and CDR2 FQNEAQ. The CDR3 loop is CASSRGPENGYTF. The CDR3 coding sequence is TGTGCCAGCAGCCGGGGCCCCGAAAATGGCTACACCTTC.

The V and J genes are TRBV10-3 and TRBJ2-1; D is unresolved. CDR1 and CDR2 from the germline V gene are ENHRY and SYGVKD. CDR3 length equals 15 residues. V lost 2 bases and J 4 bases, leaving 12 bases between the germline ends. CDR3 sequence: CAISEVADSYNEQFF. Written as DNA, the CDR3 is TGTGCCATCAGTGAGGTGGCGGATTCATACAATGAGCAGTTCTTC.

The genes are TRBV30 and TRBJ1-1, with TRBD1 matching over 11 bases. Germline lookup yields CDR1 GTSNPN and CDR2 SVGIG (reference sequence). V lost 2 bases and J lost 4; bases outside the gene matches: 3. The CDR3 contains 14 residues. CDR3 residues: CAWSFGQGATEAFF. The CDR3 DNA reads TGTGCCTGGAGTTTCGGACAGGGGGCCACTGAAGCTTTCTTT.

This chain connects TRBV18 to TRBJ2-7, with 8 positions matching TRBD2. Germline-derived CDR1 and CDR2 are KGHSH and LQKENI. This CDR3 is built from 13 residues. The junction had 3 bases not matched to a gene; V was cut back by 5 bases and J by 3 bases. The CDR3 sequence: CASSGSGSYEQYF. The DNA of the CDR3 is TGTGCCAGCTCAGGGAGCGGGAGCTACGAGCAGTACTTC.

V gene TRBV9 combines with J gene TRBJ2-2; 7 positions agree with TRBD2. The CDR3 is 16 residues long. Germline CDR1 is SGDLS and CDR2 is YYNGEE. After removal of 3 bases from V and 6 bases from J, the junction contained 11 bases not matched to a gene. The CDR3 coding sequence is TGTGCCAGCAGCGCCCCCGAGGGAGGGGTCCCCGGGGAGCTGTTTTTT. Amino acid sequence: CASSAPEGGVPGELFF.

The chain links TRBV4-2 to TRBJ2-3; 9 positions agree with TRBD2. Looked up from germline, CDR1 is LGHNA and CDR2 is YNFKEQ. The CDR3 has 18 residues. The ends lost 1 base at V and 0 bases at J; junction bases unmatched: 8. CDR3 loop: CASSQVPSGEGSTDTQYF. CDR3 sequence (DNA): TGTGCCAGCAGCCAAGTCCCTAGCGGGGAGGGGAGCACAGATACGCAGTATTTT.

The table lists this clone with many counts. The chain combines TRBV5-1 with TRBJ2-3; TRBD2 is a possible D gene (6 bases). CDR3 size: 15 residues. Trimming removed 0 bases at V and 1 base at J, with 9 bases between. Germline lookup yields CDR1 SGHRS and CDR2 YFSETQ. CDR3 DNA: TGCGCCAGCAGCTTGGGTGTAGCGGGCACAGATACGCAGTATTTT. Translation gives CASSLGVAGTDTQYF.

V and J are TRBV3-1 (or the pseudogene TRBV3-2) and TRBJ2-3; D is possibly TRBD2 (6 bases). This CDR3 has 15 amino acids. V lost 6 bases and J lost 0, with 13 bases in between. CDR1 and CDR2 (germline): LGHDT, YNNKEL (reference sequence). CDR3 DNA sequence: TGTGCCAGCAGTCTAGCGTTCCTTAGCACAGATACGCAGTATTTT. Translation: CASSLAFLSTDTQYF.

As DNA, the CDR3 is TGTGCCAGCAGTGACAGGGGCAACACCGGGGAGCTGTTTTTT. Protein product: CASSDRGNTGELFF. The V call is TRBV25-1, the J call TRBJ2-2, with D tentatively TRBD1 (6 bases). The CDR3 sequence is 14 residues long. Germline values: CDR1 MGHDK, CDR2 SYGVNS. V was cut by 3 bases and J by 2 bases, with 7 bases left in between.

This clone was seen a handful of times. The J gene is TRBJ2-5, the V gene TRBV28, with D possibly TRBD1 on 5 matching bases. The V gene's germline CDR1 is MDHEN and CDR2 SYDVKM. CDR3 length: 13 amino acids. Trimming took 8 bases from V and 4 from J, leaving 14 bases between them. The CDR3 reads CASRDSSRETQYF. The DNA of the CDR3 is TGTGCCAGCCGAGACAGCTCCCGAGAGACCCAGTACTTC.

The rearrangement links TRBV10-3 to TRBJ2-3; 15 positions agree with TRBD2. V gave up 7 bases and J gave up 1 base; unmatched junction bases: 15. Germline CDR1 is ENHRY and CDR2 is SYGVKD. This CDR3 comprises 20 residues. For the CDR3, the DNA is TGTGCCATCACCTACCCGGGACTAGCGGGAGGAGGGGGGGGCACAGATACGCAGTATTTT. Translation gives CAITYPGLAGGGGGTDTQYF.

The rearrangement uses TRBV7-9 and TRBJ2-1, with 10 bases matching TRBD2. V lost 1 base, J lost 8 bases, and 5 bases stayed unmatched. The CDR3 contains 15 residues. The germline CDR1 and CDR2 sequences are SEHNR and FQNEAQ (reference sequence). CDR3: CASSLGLAGVDEQFF. The CDR3 nucleotides are TGTGCCAGCAGCTTAGGCCTAGCGGGAGTCGATGAGCAGTTCTTC.

This clone was observed once. The J gene is TRBJ2-3, the V gene TRBV11-3; the match to TRBD2 covers 10 bases. CDR1 and CDR2 from the germline V gene are SGHNT and YENEEA. Unmatched junction bases numbered 4, after V lost 2 bases and J lost 2 bases. The CDR3 is 16 residues long. Here the CDR3 reads CASSLRTSGNTDTQYF. DNA of the CDR3: TGTGCCAGCAGCTTAAGGACTAGCGGCAACACAGATACGCAGTATTTT.

The V gene is TRBV9, the J gene TRBJ1-1, with 7 bases identical to TRBD1. The CDR3 totals 14 residues. Unmatched junction bases numbered 5, after V lost 2 bases and J lost 4 bases. The germline CDR1 and CDR2 sequences are SGDLS and YYNGEE. This CDR3 is CASSVHGDSTEAFF. The DNA of the CDR3 is TGTGCCAGCAGCGTCCATGGGGACAGCACTGAAGCTTTCTTT.

The chain carries TRBV27 and TRBJ2-1; 11 bases align to TRBD2. Trimming cost V 5 bases and J 4 bases; bases outside gene matches: 7. From germline, CDR1 is MNHEY and CDR2 SMNVEV (reference sequence). CDR3 length: 16 residues. The CDR3 coding sequence is TGTGCCAGCAGTCCACCTAGCGGGGGGTTTTACAATGAGCAGTTCTTC. Amino acids: CASSPPSGGFYNEQFF.

The chain joins TRBV4-2 to TRBJ1-4, with 9 nucleotides matching TRBD1. Germline lookup yields CDR1 LGHNA and CDR2 YNFKEQ. The CDR3 has 18 residues. The V gene end was trimmed by 0 bases and the J gene end by 5 bases; junction bases not matched to a gene: 10. Here the CDR3 DNA reads TGTGCCAGCAGCCAAGATGTACAGGGGGCGCGTTTAAATGAAAAACTGTTTTTT. This sequence encodes CASSQDVQGARLNEKLFF.

V and J are TRBV7-9 and TRBJ1-5; 12 nucleotides agree with TRBD1. V gave up 5 bases and J gave up 7 bases; unmatched junction bases: 6. The CDR3 extends over 15 amino acids. Germline-derived CDR1 and CDR2 are SEHNR and FQNEAQ (reference sequence). This CDR3 is CASSPGQGARQPQHF. The CDR3 DNA reads TGTGCCAGCAGCCCGGGACAGGGGGCCCGGCAGCCCCAGCATTTT. Complete variable domain (other parts from reference TRBV7-9 and TRBJ1-5): DTGVSQNPRHKITKRGQNVTFRCDPISEHNRLYWYRQTLGQGPEFLTYFQNEAQLEKSRLLSDRFSAERPKGSFSTLEIQRTEQGDSAMYLCASSPGQGARQPQHFGDGTRLSIL.

This sequence joins TRBV6-5 and TRBJ1-1; 9 bases are a match to TRBD1. Trimming at V came to 6 bases and at J to 4 bases, leaving 6 bases not matched to a gene. The germline CDR1 and CDR2 sequences are MNHEY and SVGAGI. The CDR3 sequence is 14 residues long. DNA for the CDR3: TGTGCCAGCAGACAGGGACAGGGCGGCACTGAAGCTTTCTTT. It encodes CASRQGQGGTEAFF.

The CDR3 protein is CASRGDSMNTEAFF. The CDR3 DNA follows: TGTGCCAGCAGGGGGGACAGCATGAACACTGAAGCTTTCTTT. The chain couples TRBV2 to TRBJ1-1; TRBD1 agrees at 7 bases. The germline V gene encodes CDR1 SNHLY and CDR2 FYNNEI. Losses at the gene ends were 6 bases for V and 0 bases for J; bases not matched to a gene: 4. This CDR3 has 14 residues.

This clone was recorded once. The chain uses TRBV3-1 (or the pseudogene TRBV3-2) and TRBJ1-3, with D unclear. CDR3 length equals 16 residues. In germline, CDR1 is LGHDT, CDR2 YNNKEL (reference sequence). V shed 4 bases and J shed 1 base, with 14 bases lying between them. In nucleotides, the CDR3 is TGTGCCAGCAGCCCGAGCAAGATGCTATCTGGAAACACCATATATTTT. Translation gives CASSPSKMLSGNTIYF.

This chain links TRBV5-1 with TRBJ2-1; TRBD2 aligns across 14 bases. The CDR3 is 18 residues long. Per germline, CDR1 SGHRS and CDR2 YFSETQ. The V segment lost 5 bases and the J segment 4 bases; nucleotides outside the gene matches: 11. CDR3: CASRPGLAGVVKYNEQFF. The CDR3 DNA sequence: TGCGCCAGCAGACCGGGACTAGCGGGAGTTGTTAAATACAATGAGCAGTTCTTC. The full variable domain, completed using reference TRBV5-1 and TRBJ2-1, is KAGVTQTPRYLIKTRGQQVTLSCSPISGHRSVSWYQQTPGQGLQFLFEYFSETQRNKGNFPGRFSGRQFSNSRSEMNVSTLELGDSALYLCASRPGLAGVVKYNEQFFGPGTRLTVL.

The sample holds one count of this clone. The chain joins TRBV5-1 to TRBJ1-1, with D tentatively TRBD1 (6 bases). The CDR3 totals 15 residues. CDR1 is SGHRS, CDR2 YFSETQ, per germline. The germline V and J ends were trimmed by 0 bases and 1 base, with 10 bases remaining between them. CDR3: CASSLVRGGNTEAFF. CDR3 nucleotides: TGCGCCAGCAGCTTGGTCCGAGGGGGGAACACTGAAGCTTTCTTT.

The DNA for the CDR3 is TGTGCCTGGGAGCCGTCTGGGGCCAACGTCCTGACTTTC. Protein product: CAWEPSGANVLTF. The chain links TRBV30 to TRBJ2-6; D ambiguous. Germline V lookup: CDR1 GTSNPN, CDR2 SVGIG (reference sequence). This CDR3 has 13 amino acids. The V and J ends lost 5 bases and 1 base respectively, with 6 bases between them.

The gene calls are TRBV18 and TRBJ1-5; possibly TRBD1 for D (5 bases). The CDR3 extends over 13 amino acids. V was trimmed by 4 bases and J by 3 bases, leaving 7 bases between them. CDR1 is KGHSH, CDR2 LQKENI, per germline. The CDR3 loop reads CASSQGINQPQHF. CDR3 DNA: TGTGCCAGCTCACAGGGGATCAATCAGCCCCAGCATTTT.

The chain joins TRBV19 to TRBJ1-5; the D is unclear. This CDR3 comprises 13 residues. V lost 0 bases and J 4 bases, leaving 4 bases between the germline ends. The germline V gene has CDR1 LNHDA and CDR2 SQIVND (reference sequence). This chain's CDR3 is CASSIEENQPQHF. The CDR3, as DNA: TGTGCCAGTAGTATAGAGGAGAATCAGCCCCAGCATTTT.

The J gene is TRBJ2-3, the V gene TRBV24-1; 10 bases are a match to TRBD2. V was pared by 4 bases and J by 3 bases, with 12 bases of the junction left unmatched. Germline V CDR1 and CDR2: KGHDR, SFDVKD. The CDR3 loop spans 18 amino acids. The CDR3 sequence is CATSDRLAGEARTDTQYF. The CDR3, as DNA: TGTGCCACCAGTGACAGGCTAGCGGGAGAGGCTCGAACAGATACGCAGTATTTT.

This rearrangement joins TRBV19 to TRBJ1-1; possible D gene TRBD1, 6 bases. The CDR3 is 14 amino acids. From germline, CDR1 is LNHDA and CDR2 SQIVND (reference sequence). V was shortened by 9 bases and J by 0 bases, with 14 bases between the two germline ends. The CDR3 reads CASQGRSVNTEAFF. The CDR3 bases are TGTGCCAGCCAGGGGCGGTCTGTGAACACTGAAGCTTTCTTT.

The chain carries TRBV6-5 and TRBJ1-4; D gene unclear. CDR1 is MNHEY, CDR2 SVGAGI, per germline. The V gene lost 5 bases and the J gene lost 1 base, with 8 bases spanning the gap. The CDR3 is 14 residues long. CDR3 region: CASSRSRTNEKLFF. The CDR3 DNA reads TGTGCCAGCAGTCGTAGTCGAACTAATGAAAAACTGTTTTTT.

This clone has more than one count but fewer than ten. The chain recombines TRBV3-1 (or the pseudogene TRBV3-2) with TRBJ2-3; the match to TRBD2 covers 10 bases. Germline-derived CDR1 and CDR2 are LGHDT and YNNKEL (reference sequence). J gave up 6 bases and V 2 bases, and 14 bases lay outside the gene matches. This CDR3 contains 18 residues. DNA of the CDR3: TGTGCCAGCAGCCAACAATCCCTAGCGGGAGCCCTCTCTGATACGCAGTATTTT. Residues: CASSQQSLAGALSDTQYF.

The chain combines TRBV19 with TRBJ2-5; TRBD1 aligns across 10 bases. CDR3 length equals 15 residues. The ends lost 4 bases at V and 5 bases at J; junction bases unmatched: 7. The germline gives CDR1 LNHDA, CDR2 SQIVND (reference sequence). CDR3 bases: TGTGCCAGTAGTAGGACGACAGGGGGCGGGGAGACCCAGTACTTC. This sequence encodes CASSRTTGGGETQYF.